This entry lists 23 T cell receptor beta chains sequenced from one sample in a study of human T cells and chemical hapten exposure. Specified time point: patch test 1, 2 weeks after DPC sensitization. The treatment was: therapeutic diphenylcyclopropenone sensitization with weekly scalp DPC. MiXCR, run by TCRdb on the RACE reads, gives a single entry per CDR3 protein. The sample consists of fewer than 95,000 distinct CDR3 sequences, approximately 10% of them appearing once. Sequencing was performed on whole blood, taken in connection with sensitization to the hapten diphenylcyclopropenone (DPC). These receptors were obtained from a man in his forties with alopecia areata. Some clones in this sample may be carry-over from other donors' samples.

This clonotype was found many times. The V and J genes are TRBV7-9 and TRBJ1-2, with D tentatively TRBD1 (6 bases). Germline V gene data show CDR1 as SEHNR and CDR2 as FQNEAQ (reference sequence). The CDR3 length is 15 residues. The V end was cut by 4 bases, the J end by 2 bases, with 14 bases between. CDR3 loop: CASSWLDSPNYGYTF. The CDR3 DNA reads TGTGCCAGCAGCTGGTTGGACAGCCCCAACTATGGCTACACCTTC.

This clonotype occurred a few times. This chain joins TRBV5-1 and TRBJ2-3; D is perhaps TRBD1 or TRBD2 (5 bases each). V lost 0 bases and J lost 2, with 13 bases in between. The germline V gene has CDR1 SGHRS and CDR2 YFSETQ. The CDR3 is made up of 16 amino acids. The CDR3 DNA follows: TGCGCCAGCAGCTTGGCTGCCGGGACCACCACAGATACGCAGTATTTT. Encoded protein: CASSLAAGTTTDTQYF.

This chain uses TRBV30 with TRBJ2-4; 12 bases line up with TRBD1. CDR3 length equals 14 residues. CDR1 is GTSNPN, CDR2 SVGIG, per germline (reference sequence). V shed 2 bases, J shed 8 bases, and the junction held 4 bases outside the gene matches. This CDR3 reads CAWSYGTGGDIQYF. The CDR3 DNA is TGTGCCTGGAGTTACGGGACAGGGGGCGACATTCAGTACTTC.

The chain recombines TRBV9 with TRBJ1-3; D gene uncertain. V was clipped by 1 base and J by 8 bases, with 16 bases between them. Germline lookup yields CDR1 SGDLS and CDR2 YYNGEE. There are 15 residues in the CDR3. The CDR3 sequence is CASSVSGEAWDTIYF. Written as DNA, the CDR3 is TGTGCCAGCAGCGTATCGGGAGAAGCGTGGGACACCATATATTTT. The full variable domain, rest sourced from reference TRBV9 and TRBJ1-3, is DSGVTQTPKHLITATGQRVTLRCSPRSGDLSVYWYQQSLDQGLQFLIQYYNGEERAKGNILERFSAQQFPDLHSELNLSSLELGDSALYFCASSVSGEAWDTIYFGEGSWLTVV.

This clonotype was counted only a few times. The genes are TRBV30 and TRBJ1-5; no reliable D call. Germline loops: CDR1 GTSNPN, CDR2 SVGIG (reference sequence). Trimming left V 2 bases short and J 3 bases short, with 8 bases between. This CDR3 spans 13 amino acids. This chain's CDR3 is CAWSRQDNQPQHF. In nucleotides, the CDR3 is TGTGCCTGGAGTCGGCAGGACAATCAGCCCCAGCATTTT.

In its sample, this clonotype was seen many times. The chain employs TRBV29-1 and TRBJ2-3; TRBD2 aligns across 14 bases. The CDR3 covers 16 residues. V dropped 6 bases and J dropped 4; count of bases not matched to a gene: 9. Germline V gene data show CDR1 as SQVTM and CDR2 as ANQGSEA. The CDR3 region is CSVQGLAGDGADTQYF. The CDR3 DNA sequence: TGCAGCGTACAGGGACTAGCGGGAGACGGGGCAGATACGCAGTATTTT.

This clonotype was detected only a few times. The chain has TRBV12-3 or TRBV12-4 and TRBJ1-3; D unclear. The V end lost 5 bases, the J end lost 0 bases, and 14 bases lay between the germline ends. The CDR3 spans 16 residues. The CDR3 DNA is TGTGCCAGCAGTGGTCAGCGGGTCCTCTCTGGAAACACCATATATTTT. Its translation: CASSGQRVLSGNTIYF.

V usage is TRBV7-8 and J usage is TRBJ2-3; 14 bases line up with TRBD2. Germline V lookup: CDR1 SGHVS, CDR2 FQNEAQ. The CDR3 is made up of 16 amino acids. The junction had 5 bases not matched to a gene; V was cut back by 3 bases and J by 6 bases. The CDR3 DNA reads as TGTGCCAGCAGCTTTAGACTAGCGGGAGGGCCGGATACGCAGTATTTT. It yields the protein CASSFRLAGGPDTQYF.

This clonotype occurred a few times. This chain joins TRBV20-1 and TRBJ1-1; 7 bases are shared with TRBD1. The CDR3 has 13 amino acids. The germline V gene encodes CDR1 DFQATT and CDR2 SNEGSKA (reference sequence). Unmatched junction bases numbered 10, after V lost 5 bases and J lost 7 bases. The CDR3 protein is CSAVGQAPSEAFF. The DNA for the CDR3 is TGCAGTGCTGTCGGACAGGCGCCAAGTGAAGCTTTCTTT.

In this sample, this clonotype turned up many times. The DNA for the CDR3 is TGCGCCAGCAGGGGACTAGCGGGTTTCACAGATACGCAGTATTTT. Residues: CASRGLAGFTDTQYF. The chain recombines TRBV10-2 with TRBJ2-3, with TRBD2 identical over 12 bases. Germline V gene lookup returns CDR1 WSHSY and CDR2 SAAADI. Unmatched junction bases numbered 3, after V lost 6 bases and J lost 2 bases. The CDR3 contains 15 residues.

This clonotype was seen a few times. The rearrangement uses TRBV29-1 and TRBJ1-5, with a weak D call TRBD1 (5 bases). CDR1 is SQVTM, CDR2 ANQGSEA, per germline. The V gene lost 6 bases and the J gene lost 1 base, with 13 bases spanning the gap. The CDR3 sequence is 14 residues long. The CDR3 loop reads CSVTTGTSNQPQHF. The CDR3 DNA reads TGCAGCGTGACCACCGGGACCAGCAATCAGCCCCAGCATTTT.

This clonotype was seen only a few times. The J gene is TRBJ2-7, the V gene TRBV7-6; D possibly matches TRBD1 or TRBD2 (5 bases each). The germline CDR1 and CDR2 sequences are SGHVS and FNYEAQ. There are 14 residues in the CDR3. Between the trimmed V and J ends, which lost 3 bases and 0 bases, there was a span of 9 bases. The CDR3: CASSLAGTSYEQYF. CDR3 nucleotides: TGTGCCAGCAGCTTGGCCGGGACCTCCTACGAGCAGTACTTC.

V usage is TRBV20-1 and J usage is TRBJ2-6, with unresolved D. This CDR3 has 14 amino acids. CDR1 DFQATT and CDR2 SNEGSKA come from the germline V gene (reference sequence). The germline V and J ends were trimmed by 3 bases and 0 bases, with 6 bases remaining between them. The CDR3 loop reads CSAREASGANVLTF. The CDR3 DNA follows: TGCAGTGCTAGGGAAGCCTCTGGGGCCAACGTCCTGACTTTC.

The rearrangement joins TRBV23-1 to TRBJ1-1; D not certain. TRBV23-1 is identified as an open reading frame with a role that is uncertain. Trimming took 0 bases from V and 1 from J, leaving 9 bases between them. The CDR3 loop spans 15 amino acids. The chain's CDR3 is CASSQSIRRNTEAFF. In nucleotides, the CDR3 is TGCGCCAGCAGTCAATCGATACGAAGGAACACTGAAGCTTTCTTT.

The table lists this clonotype with a few counts. The chain uses TRBV3-1 and TRBJ1-2; tentatively, D is TRBD1 (6 bases). V was clipped by 3 bases and J by 5 bases, with 16 bases between them. Per germline, CDR1 LGHDT and CDR2 YNNKEL (reference sequence). This CDR3 is 15 amino acids long. CDR3 region: CASSHSVAGAYGYTF. The DNA for the CDR3 is TGTGCCAGCAGCCACAGTGTGGCGGGGGCTTATGGCTACACCTTC.

In this sample, this clonotype turned up a few times. V and J are TRBV12-3 or TRBV12-4 and TRBJ1-3, with D unclear. This CDR3 is built from 12 residues. V lost 6 bases and J 9 bases, leaving 12 bases between the germline ends. The CDR3 bases are TGTGCCAGCAGCCGCTCGGGCTCCACCATATATTTT. Protein product: CASSRSGSTIYF.

The chain employs TRBV29-1 and TRBJ2-3, with D tentatively TRBD2 (5 bases). V was clipped by 5 bases and J by 0 bases, with 15 bases between them. The CDR3 sequence is 15 residues long. The germline V gene has CDR1 SQVTM and CDR2 ANQGSEA. CDR3 nucleotide sequence: TGCAGCGTTCAGGTGCGGGTGACTAGCACAGATACGCAGTATTTT. This encodes CSVQVRVTSTDTQYF.

This rearrangement joins TRBV9 to TRBJ1-1, with D uncertain. Per the germline V gene, CDR1 is SGDLS and CDR2 is YYNGEE. This CDR3 region has 15 residues. Trimming took off 3 bases at V and 2 bases at J, with 14 bases between the two ends. This chain's CDR3 is CASSGASTGNTEAFF. The CDR3 DNA reads TGTGCCAGCAGCGGGGCATCGACCGGAAACACTGAAGCTTTCTTT. Based on the CDR3 plus reference TRBV9 and TRBJ1-1, the full variable domain is DSGVTQTPKHLITATGQRVTLRCSPRSGDLSVYWYQQSLDQGLQFLIQYYNGEERAKGNILERFSAQQFPDLHSELNLSSLELGDSALYFCASSGASTGNTEAFFGQGTRLTVV.

CDR3 loop: CSVWDRGRQSGANVLTF. The DNA for the CDR3 is TGCAGCGTTTGGGACAGGGGGCGTCAATCTGGGGCCAACGTCCTGACTTTC. The chain recombines TRBV29-1 with TRBJ2-6; 12 bases line up with TRBD1. CDR3 length equals 17 residues. Germline CDR1 reads SQVTM; CDR2 reads ANQGSEA. With V trimmed by 5 bases and J by 1 base, 6 bases remained unmatched.

Only a few counts were recorded for this clonotype. The rearrangement links TRBV28 to TRBJ1-1; D not resolved. V lost 10 bases and J lost 5, with 20 bases in between. Germline V lookup: CDR1 MDHEN, CDR2 SYDVKM. The CDR3 has 14 amino acids. DNA of the CDR3: TGTGCCACCTCCCGGGGTGGGGTAGGTACTGAAGCTTTCTTT. It encodes CATSRGGVGTEAFF.

In its sample, this clonotype was seen a few times. The V and J genes are TRBV2 and TRBJ2-1; D may be TRBD2 (6 bases). V dropped 6 bases and J dropped 0 bases, with 15 bases sitting between them. Per the germline V gene, CDR1 is SNHLY and CDR2 is FYNNEI. This CDR3 is 16 amino acids long. CDR3 residues: CASRVAALSSYNEQFF. Here the CDR3 DNA reads TGTGCCAGCAGGGTAGCGGCCTTAAGCTCCTACAATGAGCAGTTCTTC.

This clonotype was detected only a few times. V gene TRBV24-1 combines with J gene TRBJ2-1; 11 bases map to TRBD2. Germline assignment: CDR1 KGHDR and CDR2 SFDVKD. V dropped 7 bases and J dropped 9; count of bases not matched to a gene: 10. The CDR3 is 15 amino acids. DNA for the CDR3: TGTGCCACCAGGATGACTAGCGGGGACCACAGTGAGCAGTTCTTC. Translated, it gives CATRMTSGDHSEQFF.

In its sample, this clonotype was seen a few times. The chain recombines TRBV5-5 with TRBJ1-2; D might be TRBD1 (6 bases). Germline CDR1 is SGHKS and CDR2 is YYEKEE (reference sequence). The CDR3 contains 16 residues. V shed 2 bases and J shed 1 base, with 15 bases lying between them. The CDR3 spells CASSFQFRDINYGYTF. In DNA, the CDR3 is TGTGCCAGCAGCTTCCAGTTCCGGGACATTAACTATGGCTACACCTTC. The variable domain in full, completed from reference TRBV5-5 and TRBJ1-2, reads DAGVTQSPTHLIKTRGQQVTLRCSPISGHKSVSWYQQVLGQGPQFIFQYYEKEERGRGNFPDRFSARQFPNYSSELNVNALLLGDSALYLCASSFQFRDINYGYTFGSGTRLTVV.